A single sample gave rise to the 14 T cell receptor beta chains below, sequenced in a study of regulatory T cells in long-lasting Graves disease. Arm-PCR of CDR3 regions and iRepertoire HTBI primers were used to build TCR beta libraries. In TCRdb, the multiplex PCR reads were re-called with MiXCR into one record per CDR3 protein. Of approximately 400,000 distinct CDR3 sequences listed, roughly a sixth are singletons. Time point indicated: newly diagnosed GD, antithyroid drugs for less than 3 months. Extracted RNA from PBMCs served as the source of the TCR library. Specimen: peripheral blood mononuclear cells (PBMCs), collected at new diagnosis, from a patient treated with antithyroid drugs. The receptors shown here come from a female donor with Graves disease.

This clonotype was detected many times. This chain connects TRBV7-9 to TRBJ2-7; D gene ambiguous. The germline V gene encodes CDR1 SEHNR and CDR2 FQNEAQ (reference sequence). Trimming took off 3 bases at V and 3 bases at J, with 12 bases between the two ends. The CDR3 is made up of 14 amino acids. In DNA form, the CDR3 reads TGTGCCAGCAGCTTTTCCGGGCTAATCTACGAGCAGTACTTC. Translation gives CASSFSGLIYEQYF.

There are many counts of this clonotype. The chain joins TRBV7-9 to TRBJ2-5, with D possibly being TRBD2 (5 bases). V dropped 5 bases and J dropped 2 bases, with 18 bases sitting between them. Germline CDR1 reads SEHNR; CDR2 reads FQNEAQ (reference sequence). This CDR3 has 16 residues. CDR3 amino acids: CASSRPGRSGQETQYF. DNA for the CDR3: TGTGCCAGCAGCCGACCGGGTAGGAGCGGACAAGAGACCCAGTACTTC.

This clonotype has a handful of counts. The chain joins TRBV4-1 to TRBJ2-7; D gene uncertain. V lost 1 base, J lost 3 bases, and 13 bases lay in between. This CDR3 has 15 residues. The germline gives CDR1 MGHRA, CDR2 YSYEKL. Written as DNA, the CDR3 is TGCGCCAGCAGCCAAGGATATCCGCCTGACTACGAGCAGTACTTC. Residues: CASSQGYPPDYEQYF.

Of note for this clonotype: Since a much larger clone is just one base distant, this may be a read error. The chain links TRBV7-9 to TRBJ1-2; no definite D call. V lost 4 bases and J 8 bases, leaving 17 bases between the germline ends. Germline CDR1 reads SEHNR; CDR2 reads FQNEAQ (reference sequence). This CDR3 spans 14 amino acids. For the CDR3, the DNA is TGTGCCAGCAGCTCTCACTCGGGCCAGCGGGGCTACACCTTC. Its translation: CASSSHSGQRGYTF.

Only a few counts were recorded for this clonotype. CDR3 amino acids: CASSPRQAGYEQYF. CDR3 coding DNA: TGTGCCAGCTCACCACGGCAGGCCGGCTACGAGCAGTACTTC. The chain combines TRBV18 with TRBJ2-7, with unresolved D. With 1 base removed from V and 3 bases from J, the gap between germline ends came to 10 bases. Germline lookup yields CDR1 KGHSH and CDR2 LQKENI. The CDR3 length is 14 residues.

The chain couples TRBV5-1 to TRBJ1-1; D gene uncertain. The CDR3 runs to 14 residues. Per germline, CDR1 SGHRS and CDR2 YFSETQ. The V and J ends lost 0 bases and 1 base respectively, with 7 bases between them. CDR3 sequence (DNA): TGCGCCAGCAGCTTGGAACATAGGAACACTGAAGCTTTCTTT. Amino acids: CASSLEHRNTEAFF. Filled out from reference TRBV5-1 and TRBJ1-1, the complete variable domain reads KAGVTQTPRYLIKTRGQQVTLSCSPISGHRSVSWYQQTPGQGLQFLFEYFSETQRNKGNFPGRFSGRQFSNSRSEMNVSTLELGDSALYLCASSLEHRNTEAFFGQGTRLTVV.

In its sample, this clonotype was seen many times. V usage is TRBV5-5 and J usage is TRBJ1-1, with D unclear. Germline V gene sequence: CDR1 SGHKS, CDR2 YYEKEE (reference sequence). Trimming cost V 4 bases and J 2 bases, with 15 bases left between them. There are 15 residues in the CDR3. The CDR3 reads CASSRAPTENTEAFF. The CDR3 DNA follows: TGTGCCAGCAGCCGTGCACCCACAGAAAACACTGAAGCTTTCTTT.

The sample holds many counts of this clonotype. The V and J genes are TRBV9 and TRBJ1-2, with D hard to call. Germline V lookup: CDR1 SGDLS, CDR2 YYNGEE. The CDR3 has 12 amino acids. The V gene lost 3 bases and the J gene lost 8 bases, with 11 bases spanning the gap. CDR3 sequence reads: CASSAPVGGYTF. CDR3 sequence (DNA): TGTGCCAGCAGCGCTCCGGTCGGGGGCTACACCTTC.

This clonotype was seen many times. This chain links TRBV28 with TRBJ2-1; 8 nucleotides agree with TRBD1. J lost 5 bases, V lost 8 bases, and 5 bases had no gene match. Germline lookup yields CDR1 MDHEN and CDR2 SYDVKM. The CDR3 consists of 13 residues. CDR3 amino acids: CASEDRDNNEQFF. The CDR3 coding sequence is TGTGCCAGCGAGGACAGGGATAACAATGAGCAGTTCTTC.

This clonotype was seen more than once but under ten times. V and J are TRBV12-3 or TRBV12-4 and TRBJ1-6, with TRBD1 matching 8 bases. This CDR3 comprises 14 residues. V was clipped by 2 bases and J by 9 bases; unmatched bases: 3. CDR3 sequence (DNA): TGTGCCAGCAGTTTAATAGACAGGGGTTCACCCCTCCACTTT. It codes for CASSLIDRGSPLHF.

This clonotype was recorded a few times. The chain carries TRBV3-1 and TRBJ1-1; 9 bases align to TRBD1. The length of the CDR3 is 18 residues. Germline V lookup: CDR1 LGHDT, CDR2 YNNKEL (reference sequence). The trim removed 4 bases at V and 2 bases at J, leaving 14 bases unmatched. As DNA, the CDR3 is TGTGCCAGCAGCCTCAACTCCCGGGGGACAGGGAAAAACACTGAAGCTTTCTTT. This gives the protein CASSLNSRGTGKNTEAFF.

The chain couples TRBV27 to TRBJ2-7; 9 bases line up with TRBD2. CDR1 is MNHEY, CDR2 SMNVEV, per germline (reference sequence). V gave up 3 bases and J gave up 2 bases; unmatched junction bases: 2. The CDR3 extends over 14 amino acids. CDR3 in DNA: TGTGCCAGCAGTTTTTCTAGCGGGACCTACGAGCAGTACTTC. Encoded protein: CASSFSSGTYEQYF.

The chain joins TRBV10-3 to TRBJ2-1; D is undetermined. V lost 6 bases and J lost 8, with 17 bases in between. The V gene's germline CDR1 is ENHRY and CDR2 SYGVKD. CDR3 length equals 14 residues. Written as DNA, the CDR3 is TGTGCCATCAGCCATACGATGGGGTACTATGAGCAGTTCTTC. This sequence encodes CAISHTMGYYEQFF.

This clonotype was seen ten or more times. The V gene is TRBV5-5, the J gene TRBJ1-2, with a tentative D call TRBD1 (6 bases). The CDR3 has 13 amino acids. Trimming left V 1 base short and J 3 bases short, with 7 bases between. Germline-derived CDR1 and CDR2 are SGHKS and YYEKEE (reference sequence). CDR3 sequence reads: CASSLPGDYGYTF. The CDR3 DNA is TGTGCCAGCAGCTTGCCAGGGGACTATGGCTACACCTTC. The whole variable domain, remainder taken from reference TRBV5-5 and TRBJ1-2, is DAGVTQSPTHLIKTRGQQVTLRCSPISGHKSVSWYQQVLGQGPQFIFQYYEKEERGRGNFPDRFSARQFPNYSSELNVNALLLGDSALYLCASSLPGDYGYTFGSGTRLTVV.